This TCR beta chain was captured by sequencing in a study of cytomegalovirus exposure and HLA in healthy donors. The PCR had 60 Vbeta and 13 Jbeta primers. This table comes from immunoSEQ multiplex PCR, and its TCRdb copy is limited to in-frame clones, with some not included. The repertoire table contains 140,000 to 150,000 clones. Healthy donors of bone marrow made up the group. Trimming removed 3 bases at V and 8 bases at J, with 13 bases between. This CDR3 is 14 amino acids long. Germline V CDR1 and CDR2: LNHDA, SQIVND (reference sequence). J is TRBJ1-4 and V is TRBV19, with D perhaps TRBD1 (5 bases). Sequenced sample: PBMCs. The receptor was derived from a woman in her forties or fifties in good health and CMV-seronegative. In DNA, the CDR3 is TGTGCCAGTAGTATTGGTCGGGGGAGCGAAAAACTGTTTTTT. It codes for CASSIGRGSEKLFF.